The 13 T cell receptor beta chains below all came from one sample that was sequenced in a study of CD8 T cells in Susac syndrome. When the RNA was reverse transcribed, random hexamers were used with an input of about 0.5 to 1 ug. One entry per CDR3 protein, called by TCRdb with MiXCR from the immunoSEQ multiplex PCR reads. Among about 240,000 distinct CDR3 sequences listed, 95% to 97% were seen once. Sequencing was performed on CD4+ T cells from PBMCs. These receptors originate from a human donor with Susac syndrome.

The chain has TRBV7-9 and TRBJ1-2; D may be TRBD1 (6 bases). The V and J ends lost 2 bases and 2 bases respectively, with 12 bases between them. In germline, CDR1 is SEHNR, CDR2 FQNEAQ (reference sequence). This CDR3 region has 15 residues. The CDR3 sequence is CASSLSGAHNYGYTF. For the CDR3, the DNA is TGTGCCAGCAGCTTATCGGGGGCGCACAACTATGGCTACACCTTC.

This sequence joins TRBV11-3 and TRBJ2-2; D is undetermined. Germline V gene sequence: CDR1 SGHNT, CDR2 YENEEA. This CDR3 has 13 amino acids. Trimming cost V 0 bases and J 5 bases, with 4 bases left between them. For the CDR3, the DNA is TGTGCCAGCAGCTTAGAGGTGACCGGGGAGCTGTTTTTT. The encoded protein is CASSLEVTGELFF.

The chain is built from TRBV30 and TRBJ1-1; D may be TRBD1 (6 bases). The length of the CDR3 is 14 residues. Trimming left V 2 bases short and J 2 bases short, with 12 bases between. The V gene's germline CDR1 is GTSNPN and CDR2 SVGIG (reference sequence). The CDR3 DNA is TGTGCCTGGAGTTTACGGGGGCGCAACACTGAAGCTTTCTTT. It encodes CAWSLRGRNTEAFF.

The genes are TRBV18 and TRBJ2-5; possibly TRBD1 for D (5 bases). V lost 6 bases and J 3 bases, leaving 11 bases between the germline ends. The CDR3 runs 13 residues. The germline V gene has CDR1 KGHSH and CDR2 LQKENI. CDR3 residues: CASSWTSEETQYF. The CDR3 DNA reads TGTGCCAGCTCCTGGACATCCGAAGAGACCCAGTACTTC.

The V gene is TRBV11-3, the J gene TRBJ1-1; D remains ambiguous. CDR1 SGHNT and CDR2 YENEEA come from the germline V gene. Between the trimmed V and J ends, which lost 3 bases and 10 bases, there was a span of 18 bases. The CDR3 contains 14 residues. CDR3 in amino acids: CASSFELGYGGAFF. As DNA, the CDR3 is TGTGCCAGCAGCTTCGAACTGGGGTACGGCGGAGCTTTCTTT. The full variable domain, rest sourced from reference TRBV11-3 and TRBJ1-1, is EAGVVQSPRYKIIEKKQPVAFWCNPISGHNTLYWYLQNLGQGPELLIRYENEEAVDDSQLPKDRFSAERLKGVDSTLKIQPAELGDSAVYLCASSFELGYGGAFFGQGTRLTVV.

The rearrangement joins TRBV29-1 to TRBJ2-5; 9 nucleotides line up with TRBD2. The germline gives CDR1 SQVTM, CDR2 ANQGSEA. V shed 4 bases and J 5 bases; nucleotides not matched to a gene: 8. The CDR3 runs to 14 residues. CDR3 protein: CSVVGAGGRETQYF. The CDR3 DNA reads as TGCAGCGTTGTCGGCGCGGGAGGGCGGGAGACCCAGTACTTC.

V gene TRBV20-1 combines with J gene TRBJ2-5, with TRBD1 as a possible D gene (5 bases). V lost 7 bases to trimming and J lost 5 bases, with 14 bases between them. Germline V gene data show CDR1 as DFQATT and CDR2 as SNEGSKA (reference sequence). The CDR3 extends over 12 amino acids. CDR3 sequence reads: CSGQGRWETQYF. The DNA of the CDR3 is TGCAGTGGGCAGGGAAGGTGGGAGACCCAGTACTTC.

This chain joins TRBV20-1 and TRBJ1-3; no clear D. Germline CDR1 and CDR2: DFQATT and SNEGSKA (reference sequence). The CDR3 is 13 residues long. V was pared by 3 bases and J by 5 bases, with 11 bases between. CDR3 sequence reads: CSASPDGRNTIYF. In DNA form, the CDR3 reads TGCAGTGCTAGTCCGGACGGAAGAAACACCATATATTTT.

The V gene is TRBV29-1, the J gene TRBJ2-3; D is uncertain. Germline-derived CDR1 and CDR2 are SQVTM and ANQGSEA. The CDR3 runs to 13 residues. V was clipped by 6 bases and J by 6 bases, with 16 bases between them. The CDR3 is CSVPRGVWDTQYF. The CDR3 DNA reads TGCAGCGTACCTAGAGGAGTCTGGGATACGCAGTATTTT.

This chain joins TRBV20-1 and TRBJ2-5; D unclear. Trimming took 3 bases from V and 7 from J, leaving 12 bases between them. Germline CDR1 and CDR2: DFQATT and SNEGSKA (reference sequence). The CDR3 is 12 residues long. The CDR3 spells CSASQDWRTQYF. CDR3 DNA: TGCAGTGCTAGTCAGGATTGGAGGACCCAGTACTTC.

The chain joins TRBV19 to TRBJ2-7, with TRBD2 identical over 9 bases. The length of the CDR3 is 15 residues. J lost 4 bases, V lost 5 bases, and 9 bases had no gene match. In germline, CDR1 is LNHDA, CDR2 SQIVND (reference sequence). The chain's CDR3 is CASSESSSGEYEQYF. The DNA of the CDR3 is TGTGCCAGTAGTGAATCCTCTAGCGGGGAGTACGAGCAGTACTTC.

J is TRBJ2-1 and V is TRBV15; 7 nucleotides match TRBD1. Per the germline V gene, CDR1 is LNHNV and CDR2 is YYDKDF (reference sequence). The CDR3 length is 15 residues. Trimming took 4 bases from V and 1 from J; bases not matched to a gene: 4. Here the CDR3 reads CATSTRQGSYNEQFF. In DNA, the CDR3 is TGTGCCACCAGCACCAGACAGGGTTCCTACAATGAGCAGTTCTTC.

V and J are TRBV10-3 and TRBJ2-2, with 8 bases matching TRBD2. The germline V gene encodes CDR1 ENHRY and CDR2 SYGVKD. The CDR3 has 14 amino acids. V dropped 10 bases and J dropped 3; count of bases not matched to a gene: 7. The CDR3 sequence: CATRSGSDTGELFF. CDR3 nucleotide sequence: TGTGCCACCCGGAGCGGGAGCGACACCGGGGAGCTGTTTTTT.